One and the same sample provided the 23 T cell receptor beta chains below, sequenced in a study of OX40 agonist ivuxolimab in advanced cancers. Data came from immunoSEQ multiplex PCR; TCRdb stores just in-frame clones and leaves some out. Seen here are about 59,000 clones, about 83% observed once, and the top ten hold around 27%. Here the sequenced sample was CD4+ or CD8+ T cells sorted from blood, taken in a trial of the OX40 agonist ivuxolimab. Every receptor here comes from an adult with an advanced solid tumor such as melanoma, head and neck, liver or kidney cancer.

The chain has TRBV9 and TRBJ2-5; D gene ambiguous. This CDR3 region has 14 residues. The V gene lost 4 bases and the J gene lost 2 bases, with 12 bases spanning the gap. Germline CDR1 reads SGDLS; CDR2 reads YYNGEE. The CDR3 region has the DNA TGTGCCAGCAGCCCCCGGACCCTACAAGAGACCCAGTACTTC. Protein: CASSPRTLQETQYF.

The chain employs TRBV2 and TRBJ2-4, with no clear D. V shed 8 bases and J shed 7 bases, with 9 bases lying between them. The CDR3 runs 11 residues. The germline CDR1 and CDR2 sequences are SNHLY and FYNNEI. DNA for the CDR3: TGTGCCAGCTCCTTGCGGAACATTCAGTACTTC. Translated: CASSLRNIQYF.

J is TRBJ1-4 and V is TRBV11-2, with 10 bases aligning to TRBD1. Germline-derived CDR1 and CDR2 are SGHAT and FQNNGV. The CDR3 loop spans 15 amino acids. V was pared by 1 base and J by 11 bases, with 7 bases of the junction left unmatched. The CDR3 coding sequence is TGTGCCAGCAGCTTAGCTGGACAGGGGGAAGGGAAACTGTTTTTT. As protein: CASSLAGQGEGKLFF.

V usage is TRBV7-6 and J usage is TRBJ1-4, with D hard to call. V was trimmed by 5 bases and J by 7 bases, leaving 11 bases between them. Germline V CDR1 and CDR2: SGHVS, FNYEAQ. The CDR3 loop spans 13 amino acids. DNA of the CDR3: TGTGCCAGCAGCCCGCTACGTGGTGAAAAACTGTTTTTT. Translating it yields CASSPLRGEKLFF.

This clone was recorded a few times. The rearrangement links TRBV9 to TRBJ2-1; no reliable D call. CDR3 size: 16 residues. The V end was cut by 0 bases, the J end by 1 base, with 11 bases between. CDR1 is SGDLS and CDR2 is YYNGEE in the germline V gene. In nucleotides, the CDR3 is TGTGCCAGCAGCGTAGAAGGAGCGCGTTCCTACAATGAGCAGTTCTTC. Its translation is CASSVEGARSYNEQFF.

This clone was counted once. This sequence joins TRBV2 and TRBJ2-1, with D tentatively TRBD2 (6 bases). Trimming removed 9 bases from V and 4 bases from J, with 13 bases in between. CDR3 length equals 13 residues. From germline, CDR1 is SNHLY and CDR2 FYNNEI. The CDR3 loop reads CASGGGEYNEQFF. The CDR3 DNA reads as TGTGCCAGTGGAGGCGGGGAATACAATGAGCAGTTCTTC.

The chain couples TRBV2 to TRBJ1-5; D is undetermined. This CDR3 spans 14 amino acids. CDR1 and CDR2 from the germline V gene are SNHLY and FYNNEI. Trimming removed 4 bases from V and 3 bases from J, with 10 bases in between. DNA of the CDR3: TGTGCCAGCAGTGGAAGTAGCTACAATCAGCCCCAGCATTTT. Encoded protein: CASSGSSYNQPQHF.

V gene TRBV5-1 combines with J gene TRBJ1-1; possibly TRBD1 for D (5 bases). This CDR3 has 14 amino acids. Germline CDR1 and CDR2: SGHRS and YFSETQ. Trimming took 4 bases from V and 3 from J, leaving 13 bases between them. The CDR3 DNA reads as TGCGCCAGCAGCGACACGGCGGGGGACACTGAAGCTTTCTTT. Translated, it gives CASSDTAGDTEAFF.

J is TRBJ2-6 and V is TRBV29-1, with D maybe TRBD1 (6 bases). CDR1 and CDR2 (germline): SQVTM, ANQGSEA. V lost 6 bases and J lost 2, with 14 bases in between. The CDR3 loop spans 15 amino acids. The CDR3 nucleotides read TGCAGCGTCCGACAGGATAAGACTGGGGCCAACGTCCTGACTTTC. Protein: CSVRQDKTGANVLTF. The whole variable domain, remainder taken from reference TRBV29-1 and TRBJ2-6, is SAVISQKPSRDICQRGTSLTIQCQVDSQVTMMFWYRQQPGQSLTLIATANQGSEATYESGFVIDKFPISRPNLTFSTLTVSNMSPEDSSIYLCSVRQDKTGANVLTFGAGSRLTVL.

V and J are TRBV9 and TRBJ2-3; tentative D call: TRBD2 (6 bases). The V and J ends lost 4 bases and 14 bases respectively, with 20 bases between them. The CDR3 has 13 residues. The germline V gene has CDR1 SGDLS and CDR2 YYNGEE. In DNA form, the CDR3 reads TGTGCCAGCAGCCCCTTTTCGGGAGCCCCCCCGTATTTT. Encoded protein: CASSPFSGAPPYF.

V gene TRBV6-6 combines with J gene TRBJ1-1; 8 bases are shared with TRBD1. The CDR3 has 13 residues. V trimming: 6 bases; J trimming: 4 bases; junction bases outside the gene matches: 4. Germline CDR1 and CDR2: MNHNY and SVGAGI (reference sequence). The CDR3 DNA reads as TGTGCCAGCAGAAACGACAGGGGCACTGAAGCTTTCTTT. Translated: CASRNDRGTEAFF.

This chain connects TRBV6-1 to TRBJ1-2; D uncertain. Trimming pared 0 bases from V and 4 bases from J, leaving 3 bases between. Germline-derived CDR1 and CDR2 are MNHNS and SASEGT. The length of the CDR3 is 12 residues. The CDR3 nucleotides are TGTGCCAGCAGTGAAGCCCTCTATGGCTACACCTTC. Encoded protein: CASSEALYGYTF.

Comment on this clone: At one of its ends the junction is not consistent with the germline gene, which may arise from a read error. The chain uses TRBV13 and TRBJ2-3, with D possibly TRBD1 on 5 matching bases. The CDR3 has 16 amino acids. The germline V gene encodes CDR1 PRHDT and CDR2 FYEKMQ (reference sequence). CDR3 in amino acids: CASSSRASTTTGTQYF. The CDR3 bases are TGTGCCAGCAGCTCCAGAGCGTCAACGACCACAGGTACGCAGTATTTT. The full variable domain, its missing parts supplied by reference TRBV13 and TRBJ2-3, is AAGVIQSPRHLIKEKRETATLKCYPIPRHDTVYWYQQGPGQDPQFLISFYEKMQSDKGSIPDRFSAQQFSDYHSELNMSSLELGDSALYFCASSSRASTTTGTQYFGPGTRLTVL.

The chain employs TRBV5-1 and TRBJ2-5, with D perhaps assigned TRBD1 or TRBD2 (5 bases each). The CDR3 spans 14 residues. V lost 5 bases to trimming and J lost 5 bases, with 16 bases between them. Germline lookup yields CDR1 SGHRS and CDR2 YFSETQ. The CDR3 DNA sequence: TGCGCCAGCAGAGATCGGGGCCGAAGGGAGACCCAGTACTTC. Translating gives CASRDRGRRETQYF.

This clone was detected once. This chain joins TRBV23-1 and TRBJ2-2; no firm D call. TRBV23-1 is given ORF status, its function remaining uncertain. CDR3 length: 17 amino acids. V gave up 0 bases and J gave up 4 bases, with 15 bases separating them. The chain's CDR3 is CASSQSTGYLTTGELFF. In nucleotides, the CDR3 is TGCGCCAGCAGTCAATCGACGGGTTACCTAACCACCGGGGAGCTGTTTTTT.

This rearrangement joins TRBV19 to TRBJ2-6, with D tentatively TRBD1 (5 bases). Germline V gives CDR1 LNHDA, CDR2 SQIVND (reference sequence). The CDR3 has 17 residues. The V and J ends lost 3 bases and 0 bases respectively, with 12 bases between them. CDR3: CASSIGAASSGANVLTF. The CDR3 DNA follows: TGTGCCAGTAGTATTGGGGCCGCGAGCTCTGGGGCCAACGTCCTGACTTTC.

The V call is TRBV6-1, the J call TRBJ1-5, with 8 bases identical to TRBD1. The germline V gene encodes CDR1 MNHNS and CDR2 SASEGT. Germline trimming cut 4 bases from V and 4 bases from J; bases unmatched to any gene: 0. The CDR3 runs to 13 residues. The CDR3 DNA follows: TGTGCCAGCAGTGGGACAGGGAATCAGCCCCAGCATTTT. The encoded protein is CASSGTGNQPQHF.

This chain connects TRBV27 to TRBJ2-6; no definite D call. The CDR3 covers 13 residues. The V end was cut by 6 bases, the J end by 0 bases, with 3 bases between. Germline CDR1 is MNHEY and CDR2 is SMNVEV (reference sequence). The CDR3 DNA is TGTGCCAGCAGCCCCTCTGGGGCCAACGTCCTGACTTTC. It yields the protein CASSPSGANVLTF.

This sequence joins TRBV28 and TRBJ1-3; D may be TRBD1 (6 bases). From germline, CDR1 is MDHEN and CDR2 SYDVKM. V was clipped by 6 bases and J by 0 bases, with 9 bases between them. CDR3 length: 14 residues. The CDR3 reads CASSRGASGNTIYF. In nucleotides, the CDR3 is TGTGCCAGCAGCCGGGGGGCCTCTGGAAACACCATATATTTT.

The CDR3: CASSLRGRGGTDTQYF. DNA for the CDR3: TGTGCCAGCAGCTTGCGGGGTCGTGGGGGCACAGATACGCAGTATTTT. The chain links TRBV5-5 to TRBJ2-3; D perhaps matches TRBD2 (5 bases). Trimming left V 1 base short and J 1 base short, with 13 bases between. Germline assignment: CDR1 SGHKS and CDR2 YYEKEE (reference sequence). CDR3 length: 16 residues. The full variable domain, rest sourced from reference TRBV5-5 and TRBJ2-3, is DAGVTQSPTHLIKTRGQQVTLRCSPISGHKSVSWYQQVLGQGPQFIFQYYEKEERGRGNFPDRFSARQFPNYSSELNVNALLLGDSALYLCASSLRGRGGTDTQYFGPGTRLTVL.

This clone was seen just once. V usage is TRBV27 and J usage is TRBJ1-2; 10 nucleotides align to TRBD1. The length of the CDR3 is 17 residues. V trimming: 3 bases; J trimming: 0 bases; junction bases outside the gene matches: 7. Germline CDR1 is MNHEY and CDR2 is SMNVEV (reference sequence). The CDR3 sequence: CASSLVGQGKANYGYTF. The CDR3 region has the DNA TGTGCCAGCAGTTTGGTGGGACAGGGGAAGGCTAACTATGGCTACACCTTC.

The gene calls are TRBV5-8 and TRBJ1-1; weak D call: TRBD1 (5 bases). Trimming shortened V by 0 bases and J by 2 bases, and 23 bases separated the two germline ends. The CDR3 totals 19 residues. The germline CDR1 and CDR2 sequences are SGHTS and YDEGEE. CDR3 amino acids: CASSLAPTGPAITNTEAFF. CDR3 coding DNA: TGTGCCAGCAGCTTGGCCCCCACGGGACCAGCTATTACCAACACTGAAGCTTTCTTT.

The chain combines TRBV6-1 with TRBJ2-7, with D possibly TRBD1 on 7 matching bases. Trimming took off 4 bases at V and 2 bases at J, with 15 bases between the two ends. Germline CDR1 reads MNHNS; CDR2 reads SASEGT. CDR3 length: 15 residues. The chain's CDR3 is CASSARQGGPYEQYF. The CDR3 DNA sequence: TGTGCCAGCAGTGCCCGACAGGGAGGCCCCTACGAGCAGTACTTC.